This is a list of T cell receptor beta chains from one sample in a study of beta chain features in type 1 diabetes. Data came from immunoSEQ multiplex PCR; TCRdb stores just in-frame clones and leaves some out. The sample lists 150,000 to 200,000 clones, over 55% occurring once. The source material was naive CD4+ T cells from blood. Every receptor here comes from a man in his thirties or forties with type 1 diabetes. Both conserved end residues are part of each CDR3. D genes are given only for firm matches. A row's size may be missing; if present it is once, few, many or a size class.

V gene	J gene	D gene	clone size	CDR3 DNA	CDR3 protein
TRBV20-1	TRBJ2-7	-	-	TGCAGTGCTAGCAAAATGGACGAGCAGTACTTC	CSASKMDEQYF
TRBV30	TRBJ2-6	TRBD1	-	TGTGCCTGGAGGGTGGGGACAGGGGTGTACGGGGCCAACGTCCTGACTTTC	CAWRVGTGVYGANVLTF
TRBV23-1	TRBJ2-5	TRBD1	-	TGCGCCAGCAGTCCCCGGGACAGGGGTCTTTTGGAGACCCAGTACTTC	CASSPRDRGLLETQYF
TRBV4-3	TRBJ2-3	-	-	TGCGCCAGCAGATCGAACGGGGGAGATACGCAGTATTTT	CASRSNGGDTQYF
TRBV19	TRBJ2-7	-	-	TGTGCCAGTAGTAGAGTGGCAGGCGAGCAGTACTTC	CASSRVAGEQYF
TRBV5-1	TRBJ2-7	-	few	TGCGCCAGCAGCTTGGCGGAGGAGCAGTACTTC	CASSLAEEQYF
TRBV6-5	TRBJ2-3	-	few	TGTGCCAGCAGTTACCAAGATACGCAGTATTTT	CASSYQDTQYF
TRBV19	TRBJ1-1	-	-	TGTGCCAGTAGTATTAACGGTCTGAACACTGAAGCTTTCTTT	CASSINGLNTEAFF
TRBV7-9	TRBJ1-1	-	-	TGTGCCAGCAGCTACGGACGGGGGGCCACTGAAGCTTTCTTT	CASSYGRGATEAFF
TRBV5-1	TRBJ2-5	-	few	TGCGCCAGCAGCTTGTACCAAGAGACCCAGTACTTC	CASSLYQETQYF
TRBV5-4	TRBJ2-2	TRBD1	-	TGTGCCAGCAGCACAGGACAGGGGACGAACACCGGGGAGCTGTTTTTT	CASSTGQGTNTGELFF
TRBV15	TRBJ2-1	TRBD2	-	TGTGCCACCAGCAGGGGCTACGCGGGGGACAATGAGCAGTTCTTC	CATSRGYAGDNEQFF
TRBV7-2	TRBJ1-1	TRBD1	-	TGTGCCAGCAGCCCCGGGACAGTGAACACTGAAGCTTTCTTT	CASSPGTVNTEAFF
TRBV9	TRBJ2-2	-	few	TGTGCCAGCAGCGTATGGTCGTTTGCGAACACCGGGGAGCTGTTTTTT	CASSVWSFANTGELFF
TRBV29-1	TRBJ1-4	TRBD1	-	TGCAGCGTTGGGGGACAGGGGAACGAAAAACTGTTTTTT	CSVGGQGNEKLFF
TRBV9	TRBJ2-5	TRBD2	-	TGTGCCAGCAGCGTCCCTAGCGGGGGACAAGAGACCCAGTACTTC	CASSVPSGGQETQYF
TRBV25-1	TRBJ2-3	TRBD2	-	TGTGCCAGCAGCGCCGGACTAGCAGCCGATACGCAGTATTTT	CASSAGLAADTQYF
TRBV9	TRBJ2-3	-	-	TGTGCCAGCAGCCCCCGACAAGGGCTCACAGATACGCAGTATTTT	CASSPRQGLTDTQYF
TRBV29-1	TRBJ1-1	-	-	TGCAGCGTTGTTAGGGAGAACACTGAAGCTTTCTTT	CSVVRENTEAFF
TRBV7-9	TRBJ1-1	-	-	TGTGCCAGCAGCTTAGGGTGGGAAGCTTTCTTT	CASSLGWEAFF
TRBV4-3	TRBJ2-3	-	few	TGCGCCAGCAGCTCCCAGGGGAAGATAGATACGCAGTATTTT	CASSSQGKIDTQYF
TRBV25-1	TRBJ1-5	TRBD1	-	TGTGCCAGCAGTGGTAACAGGGGGGCTGATAGCAATCAGCCCCAGCATTTT	CASSGNRGADSNQPQHF
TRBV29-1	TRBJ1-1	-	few	TGCAGCGTCTCGACAGTGAACACTGAAGCTTTCTTT	CSVSTVNTEAFF
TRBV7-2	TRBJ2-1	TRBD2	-	TGTGCCAGCAGCTTCGCCGGGACTAGCGCAGTCCCTGGGAAGCAGTTCTTC	CASSFAGTSAVPGKQFF
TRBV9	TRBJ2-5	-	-	TGTGCCAGCAGCGTAGCGGGGTCGGAGACCCAGTACTTC	CASSVAGSETQYF
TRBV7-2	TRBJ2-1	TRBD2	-	TGTGCCAGCAGCTTAGTTCTCGGGAGGCCCTACAATGAGCAGTTCTTC	CASSLVLGRPYNEQFF
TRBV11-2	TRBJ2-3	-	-	TGTGCCAGCAGCTCTCACGCGGCTACGCAGTATTTT	CASSSHAATQYF
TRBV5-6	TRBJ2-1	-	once	TGTGCCAGCAGCTTGGGACAGGCCTCCTACAATGAGCAGTTCTTC	CASSLGQASYNEQFF
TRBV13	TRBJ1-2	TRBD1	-	TGTGCCAGCAGCTTAGACAGGGGCTATGGCTACACCTTC	CASSLDRGYGYTF
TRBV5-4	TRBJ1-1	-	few	TGTGCCAGCAGCGTGGACAGAAAGAACACTGAAGCTTTCTTT	CASSVDRKNTEAFF
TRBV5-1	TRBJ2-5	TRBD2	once	TGCGCCAGCAGCTTCACTAGCGAAAAAGAGACCCAGTACTTC	CASSFTSEKETQYF
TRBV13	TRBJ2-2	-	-	TGTGCCAGCAGCTACACAGGGTTCCCCGGGGAGCTGTTTTTT	CASSYTGFPGELFF
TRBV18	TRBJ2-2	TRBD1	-	TGTGCCAGCTCACCATTCGGGACAGGGACCACCGGGGAGCTGTTTTTT	CASSPFGTGTTGELFF
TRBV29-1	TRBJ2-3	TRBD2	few	TGCAGCCCTAACAGGACTAGCGGGGGCACAGATACGCAGTATTTT	CSPNRTSGGTDTQYF
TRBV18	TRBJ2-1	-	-	TGTGCCAGCTCACCACCCAGCAATGAGCAGTTCTTC	CASSPPSNEQFF
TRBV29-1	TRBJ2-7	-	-	TGCAGCGCTATGACTACCACCTACGAGCAGTACTTC	CSAMTTTYEQYF
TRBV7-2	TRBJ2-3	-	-	TGTGCCAGCAGCCCCCGGGACAAAGTACTACCCGATACGCAGTATTTT	CASSPRDKVLPDTQYF
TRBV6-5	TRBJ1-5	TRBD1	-	TGTGCCAGCAGTCGGGACAGCATTAATCAGCCCCAGCATTTT	CASSRDSINQPQHF
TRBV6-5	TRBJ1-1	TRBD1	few	TGTGCCAGCAGCCCGGGACAGGGGGCTTCTACTGAAGCTTTCTTT	CASSPGQGASTEAFF
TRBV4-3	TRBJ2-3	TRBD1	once	TGCGCCAGCAGCCGAGCAGGGGGCCAGGTCGCAGATACGCAGTATTTT	CASSRAGGQVADTQYF
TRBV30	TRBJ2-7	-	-	TGTGCCTGGAGTGCCGGACCAGCCTACGAGCAGTACTTC	CAWSAGPAYEQYF
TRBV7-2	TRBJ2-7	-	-	TGTGCCAGCAGCTCCACCCTGAGGGGCCTCGCGTTCGAGCAGTACTTC	CASSSTLRGLAFEQYF
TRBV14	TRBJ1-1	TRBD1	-	TGTGCCAGCAGGGACAGGGGGAACACTGAAGCTTTCTTT	CASRDRGNTEAFF
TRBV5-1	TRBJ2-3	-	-	TGCGCCAGCAGCTTCGGAGGGACAGATACGCAGTATTTT	CASSFGGTDTQYF
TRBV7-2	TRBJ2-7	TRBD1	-	TGTGCCAGCAGCGAGCCGGGACAGGGTAGCTCCTACGAGCAGTACTTC	CASSEPGQGSSYEQYF
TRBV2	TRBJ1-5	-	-	TGTGCCAGCCGGAACTCGGGCAATCAGCCCCAGCATTTT	CASRNSGNQPQHF
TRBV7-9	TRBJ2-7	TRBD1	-	TGTGCCAGCAGCCGGGGACAGGGGGACTCCTACGAGCAGTACTTC	CASSRGQGDSYEQYF
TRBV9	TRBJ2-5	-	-	TGTGCCAGCAGCGTCGGTCCTCGGGAGACCCAGTACTTC	CASSVGPRETQYF
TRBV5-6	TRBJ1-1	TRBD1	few	TGTGCCAGCAGCCCCAGGGGGCTCGGGACTGAAGCTTTCTTT	CASSPRGLGTEAFF
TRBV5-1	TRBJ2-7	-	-	TGCGCCAGCAGCTTGGCTGGCAGTACCTACGAGCAGTACTTC	CASSLAGSTYEQYF
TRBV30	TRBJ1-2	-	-	TGTGCCTGGAGGGGCAGTAACTATGGCTACACCTTC	CAWRGSNYGYTF
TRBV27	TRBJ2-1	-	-	TGTGCCAGCAGTCTCCTCCCTACAGGGATGGAGAACAATGAGCAGTTCTTC	CASSLLPTGMENNEQFF
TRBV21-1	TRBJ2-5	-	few	TGTGCCAGCAGCAAAGAGACCCAGTACTTC	CASSKETQYF
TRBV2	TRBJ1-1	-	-	TGTGCCAGCAGTGACCGGACGGGGAACACTGAAGCTTTCTTT	CASSDRTGNTEAFF
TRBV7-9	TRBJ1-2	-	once	TGTGCCAGCAGCGAGACGGCTAACTATGGCTACACCTTC	CASSETANYGYTF